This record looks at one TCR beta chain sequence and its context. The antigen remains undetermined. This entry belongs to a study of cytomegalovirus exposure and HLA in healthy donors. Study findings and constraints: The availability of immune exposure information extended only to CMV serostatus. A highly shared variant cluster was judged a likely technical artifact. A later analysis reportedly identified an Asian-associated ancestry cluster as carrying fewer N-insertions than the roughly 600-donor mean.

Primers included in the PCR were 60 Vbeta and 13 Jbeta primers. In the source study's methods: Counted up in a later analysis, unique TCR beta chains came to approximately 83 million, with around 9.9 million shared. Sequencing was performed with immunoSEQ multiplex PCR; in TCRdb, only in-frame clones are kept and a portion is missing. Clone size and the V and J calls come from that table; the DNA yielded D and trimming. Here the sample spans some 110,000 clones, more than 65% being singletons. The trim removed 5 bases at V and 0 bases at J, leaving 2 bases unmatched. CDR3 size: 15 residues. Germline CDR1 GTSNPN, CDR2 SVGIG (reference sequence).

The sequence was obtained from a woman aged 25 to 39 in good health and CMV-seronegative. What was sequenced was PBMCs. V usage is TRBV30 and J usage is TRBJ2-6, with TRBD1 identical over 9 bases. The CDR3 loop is CAWEGQGSGANVLTF. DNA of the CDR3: TGTGCCTGGGAGGGACAGGGCTCTGGGGCCAACGTCCTGACTTTC.